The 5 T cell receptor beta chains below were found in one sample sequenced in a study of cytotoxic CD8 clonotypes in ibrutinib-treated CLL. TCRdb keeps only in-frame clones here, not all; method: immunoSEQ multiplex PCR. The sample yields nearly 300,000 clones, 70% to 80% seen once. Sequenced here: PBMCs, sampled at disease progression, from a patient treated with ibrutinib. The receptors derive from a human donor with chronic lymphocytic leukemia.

CDR3 in amino acids: CASSLPGGYGYTF. The CDR3 DNA follows: TGCGCCAGCAGCTTGCCAGGAGGCTATGGCTACACCTTC. V and J are TRBV5-1 and TRBJ1-2; D remains unclear. The CDR3 has 13 amino acids. V was pared by 1 base and J by 4 bases, with 8 bases between. The germline gives CDR1 SGHRS, CDR2 YFSETQ. Full variable domain (outside the CDR3, taken from reference TRBV5-1 and TRBJ1-2): KAGVTQTPRYLIKTRGQQVTLSCSPISGHRSVSWYQQTPGQGLQFLFEYFSETQRNKGNFPGRFSGRQFSNSRSEMNVSTLELGDSALYLCASSLPGGYGYTFGSGTRLTVV.

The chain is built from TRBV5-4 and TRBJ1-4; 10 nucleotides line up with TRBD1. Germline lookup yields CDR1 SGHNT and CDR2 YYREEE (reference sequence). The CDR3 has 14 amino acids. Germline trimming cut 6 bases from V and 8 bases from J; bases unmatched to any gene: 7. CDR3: CASTTGTGDEKLFF. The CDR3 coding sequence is TGTGCCAGCACCACCGGGACAGGGGACGAAAAACTGTTTTTT.

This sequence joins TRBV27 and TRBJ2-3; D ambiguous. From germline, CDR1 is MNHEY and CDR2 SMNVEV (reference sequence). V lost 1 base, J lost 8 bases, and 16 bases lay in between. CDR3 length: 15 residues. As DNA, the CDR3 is TGTGCCAGCAGTTTATACGGTTCGGCCGGCGGTACGCAGTATTTT. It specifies CASSLYGSAGGTQYF.

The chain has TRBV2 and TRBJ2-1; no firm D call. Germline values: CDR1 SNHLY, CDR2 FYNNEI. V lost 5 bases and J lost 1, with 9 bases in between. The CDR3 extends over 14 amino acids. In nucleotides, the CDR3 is TGTGCCAGCAGTAGCACTGGGTCCTACAATGAGCAGTTCTTC. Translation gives CASSSTGSYNEQFF.

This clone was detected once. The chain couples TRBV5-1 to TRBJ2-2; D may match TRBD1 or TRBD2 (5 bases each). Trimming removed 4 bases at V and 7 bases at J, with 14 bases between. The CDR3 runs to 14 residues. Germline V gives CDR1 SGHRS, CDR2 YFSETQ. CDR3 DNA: TGCGCCAGCAGCCCCTATGAGGGGAGCGGGGAGCTGTTTTTT. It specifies CASSPYEGSGELFF.